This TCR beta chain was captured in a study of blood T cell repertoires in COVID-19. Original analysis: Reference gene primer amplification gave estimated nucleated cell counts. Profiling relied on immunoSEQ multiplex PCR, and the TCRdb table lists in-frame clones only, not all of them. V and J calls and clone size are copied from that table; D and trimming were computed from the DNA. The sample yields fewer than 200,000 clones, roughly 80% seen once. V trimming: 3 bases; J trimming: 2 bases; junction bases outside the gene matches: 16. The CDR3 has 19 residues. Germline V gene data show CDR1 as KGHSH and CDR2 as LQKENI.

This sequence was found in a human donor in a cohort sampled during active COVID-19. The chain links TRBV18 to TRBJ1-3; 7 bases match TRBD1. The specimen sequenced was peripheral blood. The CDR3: CASSPNDVTGVSAGNTIYF. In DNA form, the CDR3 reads TGTGCCAGCTCACCCAACGATGTAACAGGGGTATCCGCTGGAAACACCATATATTTT.